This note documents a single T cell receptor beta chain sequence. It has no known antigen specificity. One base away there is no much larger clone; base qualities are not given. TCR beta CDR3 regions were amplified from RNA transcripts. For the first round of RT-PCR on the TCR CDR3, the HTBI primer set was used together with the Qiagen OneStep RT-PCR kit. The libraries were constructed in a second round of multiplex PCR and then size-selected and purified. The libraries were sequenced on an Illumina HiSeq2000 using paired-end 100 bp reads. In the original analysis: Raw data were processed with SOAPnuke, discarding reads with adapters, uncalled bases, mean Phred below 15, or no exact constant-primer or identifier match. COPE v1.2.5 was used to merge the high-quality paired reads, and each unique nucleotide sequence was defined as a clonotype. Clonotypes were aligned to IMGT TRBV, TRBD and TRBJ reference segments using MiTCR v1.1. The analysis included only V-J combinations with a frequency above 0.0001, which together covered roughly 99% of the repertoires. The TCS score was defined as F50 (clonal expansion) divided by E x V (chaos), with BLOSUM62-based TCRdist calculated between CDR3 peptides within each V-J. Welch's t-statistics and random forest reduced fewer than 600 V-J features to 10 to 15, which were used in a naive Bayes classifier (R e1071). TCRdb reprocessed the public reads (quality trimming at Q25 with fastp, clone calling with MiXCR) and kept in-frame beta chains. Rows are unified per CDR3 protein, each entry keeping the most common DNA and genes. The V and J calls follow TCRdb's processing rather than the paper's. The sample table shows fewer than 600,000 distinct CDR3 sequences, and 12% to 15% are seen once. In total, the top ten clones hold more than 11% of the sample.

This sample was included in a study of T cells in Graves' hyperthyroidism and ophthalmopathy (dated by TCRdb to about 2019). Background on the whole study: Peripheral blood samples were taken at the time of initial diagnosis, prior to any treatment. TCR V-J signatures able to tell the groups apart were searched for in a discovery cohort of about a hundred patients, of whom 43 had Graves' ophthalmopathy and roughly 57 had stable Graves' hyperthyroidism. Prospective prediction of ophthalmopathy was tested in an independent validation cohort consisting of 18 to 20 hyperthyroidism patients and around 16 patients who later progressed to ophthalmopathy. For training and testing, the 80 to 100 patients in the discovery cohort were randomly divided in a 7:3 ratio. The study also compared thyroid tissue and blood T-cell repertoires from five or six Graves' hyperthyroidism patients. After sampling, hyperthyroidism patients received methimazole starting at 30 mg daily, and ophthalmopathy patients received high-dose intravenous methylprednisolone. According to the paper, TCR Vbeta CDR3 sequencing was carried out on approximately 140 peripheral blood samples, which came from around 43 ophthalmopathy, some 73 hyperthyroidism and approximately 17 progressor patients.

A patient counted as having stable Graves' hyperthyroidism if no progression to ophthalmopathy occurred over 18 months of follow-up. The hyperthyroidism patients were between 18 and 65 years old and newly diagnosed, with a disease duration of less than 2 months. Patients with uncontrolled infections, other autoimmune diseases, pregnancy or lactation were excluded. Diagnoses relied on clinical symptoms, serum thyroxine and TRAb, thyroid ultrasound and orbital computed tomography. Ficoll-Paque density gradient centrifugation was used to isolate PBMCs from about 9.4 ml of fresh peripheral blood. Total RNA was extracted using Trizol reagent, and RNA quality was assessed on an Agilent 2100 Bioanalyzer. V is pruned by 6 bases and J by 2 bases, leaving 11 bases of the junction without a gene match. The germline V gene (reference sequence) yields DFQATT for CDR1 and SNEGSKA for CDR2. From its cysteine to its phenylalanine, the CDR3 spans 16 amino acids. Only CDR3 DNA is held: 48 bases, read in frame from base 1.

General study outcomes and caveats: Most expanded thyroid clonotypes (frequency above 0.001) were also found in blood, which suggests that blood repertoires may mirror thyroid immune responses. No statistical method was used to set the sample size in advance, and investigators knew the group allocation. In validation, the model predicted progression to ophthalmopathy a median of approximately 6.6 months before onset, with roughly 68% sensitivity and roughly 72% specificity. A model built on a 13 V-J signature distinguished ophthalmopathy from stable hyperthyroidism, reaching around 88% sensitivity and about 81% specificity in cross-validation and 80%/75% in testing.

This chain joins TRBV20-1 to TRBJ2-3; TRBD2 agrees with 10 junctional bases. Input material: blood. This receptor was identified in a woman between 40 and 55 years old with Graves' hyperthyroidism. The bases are TGCAGTGCCCCAAAAAGGACTAGCGGATTCACAGATACGCAGTATTTT. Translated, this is CSAPKRTSGFTDTQYF.